A single sample is the source of the 32 T cell receptor beta chains below, sequenced in a study of neurological immune-mediated disorders. TCRdb recomputed calls from the 5' RACE reads with MiXCR, one row per CDR3 protein. This table has around 130,000 distinct CDR3 sequences, about 3.2% appearing once. The sequenced sample was PBMCs. The receptors come from a woman aged 25 to 45 with multiple sclerosis.

V is TRBV9 and J is TRBJ2-5; 11 bases align to TRBD1. Looked up from germline, CDR1 is SGDLS and CDR2 is YYNGEE. Germline trimming cut 0 bases from V and 2 bases from J; bases unmatched to any gene: 9. There are 18 residues in the CDR3. CDR3 residues: CASSVGLGTGGNQETQYF. As DNA, the CDR3 is TGTGCCAGCAGCGTAGGTTTAGGGACAGGGGGTAATCAAGAGACCCAGTACTTC.

The V and J genes are TRBV2 and TRBJ2-3; D is perhaps TRBD2 (5 bases). This CDR3 region has 13 residues. CDR1 is SNHLY, CDR2 FYNNEI, per germline. With 8 bases removed from V and 2 bases from J, the gap between germline ends came to 11 bases. DNA for the CDR3: TGTGCCAGCCGGAGTAGCGTCACAGATACGCAGTATTTT. Protein: CASRSSVTDTQYF.

This clonotype was seen at least ten times. The chain has TRBV6-5 and TRBJ2-2; possibly TRBD1 for D (6 bases). From germline, CDR1 is MNHEY and CDR2 SVGAGI. The CDR3 is made up of 17 amino acids. Between the trimmed V and J ends, which lost 5 bases and 5 bases, there was a span of 21 bases. In nucleotides, the CDR3 is TGTGCCAGCAGTCCTCAGTTGGGGGCCGCGTGGACCGGGGAGCTGTTTTTT. It specifies CASSPQLGAAWTGELFF.

Ten or more counts support this clonotype. This chain links TRBV7-2 with TRBJ2-1; TRBD1 aligns across 8 bases. The germline gives CDR1 SGHTA, CDR2 FQGNSA. V trimming: 9 bases; J trimming: 7 bases; junction bases outside the gene matches: 5. CDR3 length: 12 residues. Here the CDR3 DNA reads TGTGCCAGTAGGACAGGGCTGAATGAGCAGTTCTTC. It yields the protein CASRTGLNEQFF.

In its sample, this clonotype was seen many times. The V gene is TRBV27, the J gene TRBJ2-5, with a possible D match to TRBD2 (5 bases). Germline V lookup: CDR1 MNHEY, CDR2 SMNVEV (reference sequence). This CDR3 is 13 amino acids long. V was clipped by 8 bases and J by 3 bases, with 13 bases between them. The CDR3 nucleotides are TGTGCCAGCGGACCGGGATCCGAAGAGACCCAGTACTTC. Protein sequence: CASGPGSEETQYF.

This clonotype has just a few counts. J is TRBJ2-1 and V is TRBV7-6; no firm D call. The V end lost 5 bases, the J end lost 7 bases, and 9 bases lay between the germline ends. CDR1 SGHVS and CDR2 FNYEAQ come from the germline V gene. CDR3 length: 12 amino acids. The CDR3 DNA reads TGTGCCAGCAGCGACTTAGTGAATGAGCAGTTCTTC. Translation gives CASSDLVNEQFF.

The chain links TRBV29-1 to TRBJ2-1, with 8 bases fitting TRBD2. The V segment lost 3 bases and the J segment 0 bases; nucleotides outside the gene matches: 4. Germline CDR1 and CDR2: SQVTM and ANQGSEA. This CDR3 is 15 amino acids long. The CDR3 sequence is CSVDGGRSSYNEQFF. For the CDR3, the DNA is TGCAGCGTTGATGGCGGGAGGAGCTCCTACAATGAGCAGTTCTTC.

The table lists this clonotype with many counts. The chain links TRBV11-2 to TRBJ2-7, with D perhaps given as TRBD1 or TRBD2 (5 bases each). CDR1 and CDR2 (germline): SGHAT, FQNNGV. The CDR3 length is 16 residues. V lost 5 bases and J 4 bases, leaving 21 bases between the germline ends. The CDR3 nucleotides read TGTGCCAGCAGCCGTGACTCACTAGGGGAATTTTACGAGCAGTACTTC. It specifies CASSRDSLGEFYEQYF.

The table lists this clonotype with many counts. This chain connects TRBV27 to TRBJ1-2, with a possible D match to TRBD1 (6 bases). This CDR3 region has 15 residues. Germline CDR1 reads MNHEY; CDR2 reads SMNVEV (reference sequence). V was shortened by 5 bases and J by 2 bases, with 15 bases between the two germline ends. CDR3 residues: CASSPSGQPNYGYTF. CDR3 in DNA: TGTGCCAGCAGTCCCTCCGGACAGCCCAACTATGGCTACACCTTC.

Many counts were recorded for this clonotype. The chain employs TRBV3-1 and TRBJ2-2, with D perhaps TRBD2 (6 bases). The CDR3 is 16 residues long. The V end lost 1 base, the J end lost 5 bases, and 14 bases lay between the germline ends. Germline CDR1 LGHDT, CDR2 YNNKEL (reference sequence). The CDR3 DNA reads as TGTGCCAGCAGCCAAGGCTTGATTCGGGGGACCGGGGAGCTGTTTTTT. This sequence encodes CASSQGLIRGTGELFF. The full variable domain, in which reference TRBV3-1 and TRBJ2-2 provide the parts outside the CDR3, is DTAVSQTPKYLVTQMGNDKSIKCEQNLGHDTMYWYKQDSKKFLKIMFSYNNKELIINETVPNRFSPKSPDKAHLNLHINSLELGDSAVYFCASSQGLIRGTGELFFGEGSRLTVL.

The table lists this clonotype with many counts. This chain joins TRBV4-1 and TRBJ2-2, with 8 bases identical to TRBD1. Germline-derived CDR1 and CDR2 are MGHRA and YSYEKL. CDR3 length: 16 amino acids. J was trimmed by 0 bases and V by 1 base; bases with no gene match: 1. The CDR3 sequence is CASSQGTGTNTGELFF. CDR3 sequence (DNA): TGCGCCAGCAGCCAAGGGACAGGGACGAACACCGGGGAGCTGTTTTTT.

This clonotype was counted many times. V and J are TRBV7-2 and TRBJ2-2; 12 bases are shared with TRBD1. CDR1 is SGHTA and CDR2 is FQGNSA in the germline V gene. The CDR3 extends over 18 amino acids. J was trimmed by 7 bases and V by 0 bases; bases with no gene match: 9. The CDR3 region has the DNA TGTGCCAGCAGCTTAGCAGAACCGGGACAGGGGGCTGTCGGGGAGCTGTTTTTT. This codes for CASSLAEPGQGAVGELFF.

This clonotype was seen ten or more times. The chain recombines TRBV5-1 with TRBJ2-3; weak D call: TRBD2 (7 bases). Germline CDR1 is SGHRS and CDR2 is YFSETQ. The CDR3 contains 15 residues. V lost 0 bases, J lost 4 bases, and 12 bases lay in between. The DNA of the CDR3 is TGCGCCAGCAGCTTGGAAGGGGGGGGACCAGATACGCAGTATTTT. It encodes CASSLEGGGPDTQYF.

This clonotype was detected many times. This chain uses TRBV29-1 with TRBJ2-1; 11 bases align to TRBD2. V lost 6 bases and J lost 9; bases outside the gene matches: 7. The germline V gene encodes CDR1 SQVTM and CDR2 ANQGSEA. The CDR3 has 13 amino acids. CDR3 nucleotides: TGCAGCGTCGTGCTAGCGGGAGGCCCTGAGCAGTTCTTC. Residues: CSVVLAGGPEQFF.

This clonotype has more than one count but fewer than ten. V and J are TRBV5-1 and TRBJ2-6, with a tentative D call TRBD1 (5 bases). V shed 2 bases and J shed 2 bases, with 14 bases lying between them. Germline values: CDR1 SGHRS, CDR2 YFSETQ. The CDR3 runs to 17 residues. The CDR3 loop reads CASSFPRESAGANVLTF. CDR3 coding DNA: TGCGCCAGCAGCTTCCCCAGGGAATCTGCTGGGGCCAACGTCCTGACTTTC.

This clonotype was counted many times. V gene TRBV7-2 combines with J gene TRBJ2-1; TRBD2 agrees at 13 bases. Germline lookup yields CDR1 SGHTA and CDR2 FQGNSA. CDR3 length: 14 amino acids. J gave up 8 bases and V 5 bases, and 3 bases lay outside the gene matches. The CDR3 region is CASSPGLAGDEQFF. In DNA, the CDR3 is TGTGCCAGCAGCCCCGGACTAGCGGGAGATGAGCAGTTCTTC.

There are many counts of this clonotype. The V call is TRBV27, the J call TRBJ2-7; D perhaps matches TRBD1 (6 bases). Looked up from germline, CDR1 is MNHEY and CDR2 is SMNVEV (reference sequence). V was pared by 2 bases and J by 6 bases, with 11 bases between. The CDR3 has 13 residues. As DNA, the CDR3 is TGTGCCAGCAGTTTAAATCACAGGGTCGAGCAGTACTTC. Translation: CASSLNHRVEQYF.

This sequence joins TRBV6-6 and TRBJ2-1, with D perhaps matching TRBD2 (5 bases). The V end was cut by 0 bases, the J end by 5 bases, with 11 bases between. The CDR3 consists of 15 residues. Germline V gene lookup returns CDR1 MNHNY and CDR2 SVGAGI (reference sequence). Written as DNA, the CDR3 is TGTGCCAGCAGTTACTCGGTAGAAGCGGACAATGAGCAGTTCTTC. Encoded protein: CASSYSVEADNEQFF.

The sample holds many counts of this clonotype. The genes are TRBV6-5 and TRBJ1-3; 8 nucleotides align to TRBD1. With 0 bases clipped from V and 10 bases from J, the junction kept 11 bases outside the gene matches. The CDR3 consists of 16 residues. Germline V CDR1 and CDR2: MNHEY, SVGAGI. The CDR3 sequence is CASSYSSQGALETIYF. The CDR3 DNA sequence: TGTGCCAGCAGTTACTCGTCTCAGGGGGCCCTCGAAACCATATATTTT.

There are a few counts of this clonotype. The V and J genes are TRBV7-9 and TRBJ2-3; TRBD2 aligns across 9 bases. This CDR3 has 15 residues. V lost 8 bases and J lost 5; bases outside the gene matches: 11. The germline V gene encodes CDR1 SEHNR and CDR2 FQNEAQ (reference sequence). This chain's CDR3 is CASLFSGRQGDTQYF. CDR3 DNA: TGTGCCAGCCTCTTTAGCGGGAGACAAGGAGATACGCAGTATTTT. Drawing the rest from reference TRBV7-9 and TRBJ2-3, the complete variable domain is DTGVSQNPRHKITKRGQNVTFRCDPISEHNRLYWYRQTLGQGPEFLTYFQNEAQLEKSRLLSDRFSAERPKGSFSTLEIQRTEQGDSAMYLCASLFSGRQGDTQYFGPGTRLTVL.

This clonotype was recorded at least ten times. The rearrangement links TRBV3-1 to TRBJ2-7, with TRBD2 matching 10 bases. Looked up from germline, CDR1 is LGHDT and CDR2 is YNNKEL (reference sequence). The V segment lost 0 bases and the J segment 1 base; nucleotides outside the gene matches: 3. The CDR3 length is 16 residues. The CDR3 DNA reads as TGTGCCAGCAGCCAAGAGACTAGCGGGCGTTCCTACGAGCAGTACTTC. Translation: CASSQETSGRSYEQYF.

This clonotype was detected ten times or more. The chain joins TRBV6-5 to TRBJ2-1; the D gene is possibly TRBD2 (5 bases). Between the trimmed V and J ends, which lost 7 bases and 6 bases, there was a span of 13 bases. Germline CDR1 MNHEY, CDR2 SVGAGI. The CDR3 totals 13 residues. CDR3 sequence: CASKGLSLNEQFF. CDR3 DNA sequence: TGTGCCAGCAAAGGACTGAGCCTCAATGAGCAGTTCTTC.

In this sample, this clonotype turned up many times. The chain has TRBV5-1 and TRBJ2-5; no definite D call. The CDR3 totals 12 residues. In germline, CDR1 is SGHRS, CDR2 YFSETQ. Trimming took 2 bases from V and 3 from J, leaving 5 bases between them. CDR3 bases: TGCGCCAGCAGCTTTACGAAAGAGACCCAGTACTTC. Translated: CASSFTKETQYF.

Of note for this clonotype: One base away lies a much larger clone, so this may be a sequencing read error. The J gene is TRBJ2-7, the V gene TRBV27; D call uncertain. Trimming shortened V by 3 bases and J by 3 bases, and 9 bases separated the two germline ends. Germline V gene data show CDR1 as MNHEY and CDR2 as SMNVEV (reference sequence). This CDR3 has 13 amino acids. CDR3 sequence: CASSFKVGYEQYF. Here the CDR3 DNA reads TGTGCCAGCAGTTTCAAGGTCGGCTACGAGCAGTACTTC.

In this sample, this clonotype turned up many times. The rearrangement uses TRBV10-3 and TRBJ2-7; 7 nucleotides line up with TRBD2. V gave up 8 bases and J gave up 5 bases; unmatched junction bases: 15. Germline lookup yields CDR1 ENHRY and CDR2 SYGVKD. The CDR3 length is 15 residues. CDR3 in DNA: TGTGCCATCCGGAGTAGCGGGTCTTTTCAGGACGAGCAGTACTTC. Amino acid sequence: CAIRSSGSFQDEQYF.

This clonotype has ten or more counts. The J gene is TRBJ2-1, the V gene TRBV20-1, with 9 bases matching TRBD2. The CDR3 contains 15 residues. The germline V gene has CDR1 DFQATT and CDR2 SNEGSKA (reference sequence). V shed 3 bases, J shed 2 bases, and the junction held 5 bases outside the gene matches. The CDR3 sequence is CSASLLAGTYNEQFF. CDR3 in DNA: TGCAGTGCTAGCCTGCTAGCGGGGACCTACAATGAGCAGTTCTTC.

This clonotype occurred many times. This chain joins TRBV5-1 and TRBJ1-1; D is uncertain. Germline CDR1 and CDR2: SGHRS and YFSETQ. Trimming left V 4 bases short and J 4 bases short, with 8 bases between. The CDR3 has 12 residues. The CDR3, as DNA: TGCGCCAGCAGCCCCGGTCTCACTGAAGCTTTCTTT. Encoded protein: CASSPGLTEAFF.

This clonotype was picked up many times. The V call is TRBV5-1, the J call TRBJ2-3, with D possibly being TRBD1 (7 bases). Germline CDR1 reads SGHRS; CDR2 reads YFSETQ. The CDR3 spans 16 residues. V lost 4 bases, J lost 1 base, and 16 bases lay in between. The CDR3 sequence: CASSQPEGAGTDTQYF. CDR3 coding DNA: TGCGCCAGCAGCCAACCGGAGGGGGCGGGCACAGATACGCAGTATTTT. Based on the CDR3 plus reference TRBV5-1 and TRBJ2-3, the full variable domain is KAGVTQTPRYLIKTRGQQVTLSCSPISGHRSVSWYQQTPGQGLQFLFEYFSETQRNKGNFPGRFSGRQFSNSRSEMNVSTLELGDSALYLCASSQPEGAGTDTQYFGPGTRLTVL.

At least ten counts were recorded for this clonotype. V gene TRBV12-3 or TRBV12-4 combines with J gene TRBJ2-1, with D tentatively TRBD2 (5 bases). The CDR3 is 13 residues long. V lost 3 bases and J 10 bases, leaving 13 bases between the germline ends. CDR3 sequence: CASSLSFGLEQFF. CDR3 bases: TGTGCCAGCAGTTTGAGTTTTGGACTGGAGCAGTTCTTC.

This clonotype has ten or more counts. The chain couples TRBV20-1 to TRBJ2-4, with 13 nucleotides matching TRBD2. Germline CDR1 DFQATT, CDR2 SNEGSKA (reference sequence). The CDR3 consists of 14 residues. V lost 6 bases and J lost 8; bases outside the gene matches: 7. The CDR3 nucleotides are TGCAGTGCCCGACTAGCGGGGGGCCAGGACATTCAGTACTTC. Protein: CSARLAGGQDIQYF.

This clonotype was counted ten times or more. The rearrangement uses TRBV2 and TRBJ2-7; D perhaps matches TRBD1 (5 bases). V was cut by 0 bases and J by 4 bases, with 13 bases left in between. Germline CDR1 is SNHLY and CDR2 is FYNNEI. The CDR3 sequence is 15 residues long. The CDR3 reads CASSEAPSGPYEQYF. The CDR3, as DNA: TGTGCCAGCAGTGAAGCGCCGTCAGGGCCTTACGAGCAGTACTTC.

This clonotype was observed a handful of times. The chain uses TRBV20-1 and TRBJ2-7, with D maybe TRBD2 (5 bases). This CDR3 is 14 amino acids long. The germline V and J ends were trimmed by 3 bases and 0 bases, with 12 bases remaining between them. Germline assignment: CDR1 DFQATT and CDR2 SNEGSKA (reference sequence). The CDR3 loop is CSASPRGFSYEQYF. The CDR3 DNA sequence: TGCAGTGCTAGTCCCCGGGGTTTCTCCTACGAGCAGTACTTC.